The present T cell receptor beta chain was sequenced within a study of T-cell memory formation after mild COVID-19. About the study: Clusters of TCRs were largely donor specific. Study observations and caveats: The pre-infection memory compartment contained some responding clones, suggesting cross-reactive memory joined.

TCRdb re-derived calls from the 5' RACE reads in MiXCR, one entry per CDR3 protein. This sample has about 340,000 distinct CDR3 sequences, with 10% to 15% found just once. Points on this clonotype: Its matching antigen is unknown.

The CDR3 totals 17 residues. With 4 bases removed from V and 1 base from J, the gap between germline ends came to 20 bases. In germline, CDR1 is SGHKS, CDR2 YYEKEE (reference sequence). Sample: PBMCs or a T cell subset sorted from them (not recorded which). This receptor was identified in a man aged 18-30 years who had mild COVID-19 (a few samples of this study predate the infection). Cell type and time point are not known. V and J are TRBV5-5 and TRBJ1-1; the D is unclear. The CDR3 coding sequence is TGTGCCAGCAGCCAAGCCCTAACCCGGGAGGGGAACACTGAAGCTTTCTTT. Its translation is CASSQALTREGNTEAFF.